This entry concerns a single T cell receptor beta chain. This entry comes from a study of CD8 T cells in Susac syndrome. Random-hexamer reverse transcription was applied to 0.5 to 1 ug RNA. TCRdb ran MiXCR on the immunoSEQ multiplex PCR reads and lists one entry per CDR3 protein. The table has 130,000 or so distinct CDR3 sequences, over 75% seen once; the top ten hold roughly 0.5%. The CDR3 has 15 residues. Looked up from germline, CDR1 is MGHRA and CDR2 is YSYEKL. The germline V and J ends were trimmed by 5 bases and 4 bases, with 12 bases remaining between them. The sequencing sample was made of CD8+ T cells from PBMCs. This clonotype was obtained from a human donor with multiple sclerosis. The genes are TRBV4-1 and TRBJ2-6; TRBD1 might be the D (5 bases). The chain's CDR3 is CASSVRVGGANVLTF. Written as DNA, the CDR3 is TGCGCCAGCAGCGTCAGGGTGGGGGGGGCCAACGTCCTGACTTTC.